This TCR beta chain was found in a study of CD4 T cells in relation to SARS-CoV-2 and coronaviruses (dated by TCRdb to about 2021). At the level of the whole study: In the ViraFEST assay, PBMCs were grown with antigen for around nine days, and TCR beta CDR3s were then sequenced to identify antigen-specific clonal expansions. The Adaptive Biotechnologies TCR-sequencing kit was used for samples from a few pre-COVID donors and for the naive versus memory experiments, whereas the other data were Illumina-based. A median age of roughly 39 years, with a range of about 21 to 80 years, was recorded for the full convalescent cohort of around 13 patients. HLA restriction was mapped for shared crossreactive spike epitopes using patient-derived lymphoblastoid cell lines. At the level of individual TCR clonotypes, the study measured memory CD4+ T cell crossreactivity between SARS-CoV-2 spike protein and common cold coronavirus spike proteins. For other donors in the study, expansion assays were sequenced with a different, Illumina-based TCR-beta assay. The approximately twelve convalescent patients included 8 males and 4 females; two subjects were Hispanic. What the study reported, not specific to this receptor: In about 60% of donors, memory CD4+ clonotypes turned up that crossrecognized SARS-CoV-2 and at least one common cold coronavirus spike. Crossreactivity analysis centred on spike protein, so crossreactivity against other viral proteins was not assessed. The study was constrained by small numbers of patients and of tested TCRs. Naive versus memory sequencing indicated that memory recall responses, rather than primary responses primed during culture, are detected by the assay. Pre-pandemic and post-infection samples were not both contributed by any donor, so tracing of the source of pre-existing responses was limited. Significantly weaker SARS-CoV-2-driven expansion was shown by crossreactive clones than by monoreactive clones, consistent with antigenic imprinting.

The cysteine opens and the phenylalanine closes a CDR3 of 15 amino acids. Only CDR3 DNA is held: 45 bases, read in frame from base 1. Trimming takes 6 bases from V and 0 bases from J, and the germline ends sit 15 bases apart. CDR1 and CDR2, per the germline V gene (reference sequence), are LNHDA and SQIVND. In the case of this clone: The target of this receptor is not known. One base away there is no much larger clone; base qualities are not given.

Naive and memory CD4+ T cells were separated from cryopreserved PBMCs through CD4 enrichment, which was followed by EasySep naive CD4+ T cell enrichment. For nine to ten days, some 95,000 sorted naive or memory CD4+ T cells were cultured together with CEF peptides and T cell-depleted PBMCs at a 1:1 ratio. In general, every peptide culture condition was set up in three replicate wells. PBMCs were isolated from leukapheresis product or whole blood by Ficoll-Paque PLUS gradient centrifugation. PBMCs were either cryopreserved at -140 degrees C or used fresh in the expansion assay. The QIAamp Micro DNA Kit was used to extract genomic DNA from the CD4+ T cells. DNA from CEF-cultured naive and memory CD4+ T cells underwent immunoSEQ TCR-beta sequencing at survey level. The paper's processing steps were these. During preprocessing, nonproductive sequences were removed, as were CDR3s that did not start with C, did not end with F or W, or were shorter than 7 amino acids. Antigen-specific clonotypes were called with the MANAFEST web app on the basis of expansion relative to the reference and to other culture wells. A clone was considered positive if the clone showed significant expansion compared with the reference culture in 2 of 3 replicate wells at an FDR below 0.05. To be called positive, a clone also had to show significant expansion compared with every other tandem well and an odds ratio greater than 5. Cultured and uncultured naive and memory CD4+ repertoires were searched for previously identified spike- and CEF-reactive CDR3s. CDR3 homology was measured as pairwise Levenshtein distance, computed with the stringdist R package after trimming three terminal residues from each end. Entries here come from immuneACCESS through TCRdb and include only in-frame sequences with V and J called. Some clones fail to appear in such tables; in the studies checked, an unresolved V gene covers under half of the shortfall, and the cause of the remainder is unknown. That table is the source of V, J and clone size, and D and trimming were worked out from the DNA. Present in this sample are 43,000 or so clones, more than 65% of which were seen just once. The ten largest account for about 1.5% of the sample.

The sequence joins TRBV19 to TRBJ2-7, with TRBD2 as a weak D call on 6 bases. The sequencing sample was made of naive CD4+ T cells from PBMCs, cultured in vitro. The cell subset or site label, as the study defines it: naive CD4+ T cells isolated by negative enrichment. This TCR was recovered from an adult with COVID-19. The CDR3 amino acid sequence is: CASRPQEGISYEQYF. The DNA sequence reads TGTGCCAGTAGGCCCCAGGAGGGAATCTCCTACGAGCAGTACTTC. The CDR3 plus the reference TRBV19 and TRBJ2-7 genes for the other parts give the full variable domain: DGGITQSPKYLFRKEGQNVTLSCEQNLNHDAMYWYRQDPGQGLRLIYYSQIVNDFQKGDIAEGYSVSREKKESFPLTVTSAQKNPTAFYLCASRPQEGISYEQYFGPGTRLTVT.